Below are 10 T cell receptor beta chains sequenced from a single sample in a study of cytomegalovirus exposure and HLA in healthy donors. Amplification used 60 Vbeta primers and 13 Jbeta primers. The protocol was immunoSEQ multiplex PCR, while the TCRdb copy is restricted to in-frame clones and leaves out a portion. The repertoire consists of roughly 190,000 clones, with roughly 77% occurring once and the leading ten covering around 3.6%. Sample: PBMCs. The receptor source for this set is a man aged 35 to 55 in good health and CMV-seropositive.

The J gene is TRBJ2-1, the V gene TRBV7-3; D remains unclear. This CDR3 has 15 amino acids. The V end was cut by 5 bases, the J end by 0 bases, with 11 bases between. CDR1 is SGHTA, CDR2 FQGTGA, per germline. The CDR3 DNA sequence: TGTGCCAGCAGCACCACTAAGAGCTCCTACAATGAGCAGTTCTTC. Protein product: CASSTTKSSYNEQFF.

This clone has more than one count but fewer than ten. The rearrangement links TRBV10-3 to TRBJ2-3; 9 bases match TRBD2. The CDR3 sequence is 18 residues long. CDR1 and CDR2 from the germline V gene are ENHRY and SYGVKD. The V segment lost 2 bases and the J segment 1 base; nucleotides outside the gene matches: 10. CDR3 in amino acids: CAISEGAGGPFGTDTQYF. The CDR3 DNA sequence: TGTGCCATCAGTGAGGGGGCGGGGGGGCCGTTTGGCACAGATACGCAGTATTTT.

As regards this clone: One end of the junction fails to match germline, which may point to a read error. This chain uses TRBV5-1 with TRBJ1-3; the D is unclear. Germline V gene lookup returns CDR1 SGHRS and CDR2 YFSETQ. The CDR3 runs to 11 residues. This CDR3 reads CASSLGTAIYF. The CDR3 nucleotides are TGTGCCAGCAGCTTGGGTACGGCCATATATTTT.

The table lists this clone with a count of one. The chain joins TRBV19 to TRBJ1-2, with 11 bases lining up with TRBD1. With V trimmed by 10 bases and J by 5 bases, 9 bases remained unmatched. Germline loops: CDR1 LNHDA, CDR2 SQIVND (reference sequence). This CDR3 has 14 amino acids. The CDR3, as DNA: TGTGCCACAAACTCGGGACAGGGGGTATATGGCTACACCTTC. This sequence encodes CATNSGQGVYGYTF.

The chain employs TRBV25-1 and TRBJ1-2, with TRBD1 matching 9 bases. This CDR3 has 16 amino acids. Looked up from germline, CDR1 is MGHDK and CDR2 is SYGVNS. The junction had 18 bases not matched to a gene; V was cut back by 4 bases and J by 12 bases. The CDR3 loop is CASSGRTGGATMAHTF. The CDR3 nucleotides are TGTGCCAGCAGTGGTCGCACAGGGGGCGCGACTATGGCACACACCTTC.

V gene TRBV6-1 combines with J gene TRBJ2-2; 9 nucleotides agree with TRBD1. CDR3 length: 15 amino acids. Germline CDR1 reads MNHNS; CDR2 reads SASEGT. J lost 9 bases, V lost 4 bases, and 9 bases had no gene match. CDR3 sequence (DNA): TGTGCCAGCAGTGCCGGGACAGGGAATACCAGGGAGCTGTTTTTT. Its protein is CASSAGTGNTRELFF.

CDR3 DNA sequence: TGTGCCAGCAGTCCTAGGACTAGCACAGATACGCAGTATTTT. Translated: CASSPRTSTDTQYF. The rearrangement uses TRBV2 and TRBJ2-3; D possibly corresponds to TRBD2 (5 bases). The V gene's germline CDR1 is SNHLY and CDR2 FYNNEI. Deletions cut 5 bases from V and 0 bases from J, with 9 bases between. The CDR3 has 14 amino acids.

The J gene is TRBJ2-2, the V gene TRBV29-1; the D gene is possibly TRBD2 (6 bases). Germline values: CDR1 SQVTM, CDR2 ANQGSEA. V lost 4 bases to trimming and J lost 3 bases, with 6 bases between them. This CDR3 is built from 12 residues. The CDR3 protein is CSVGGDTGELFF. DNA for the CDR3: TGCAGCGTTGGGGGGGACACCGGGGAGCTGTTTTTT.

This clone was found once. The chain uses TRBV4-3 and TRBJ2-1; 8 positions match TRBD2. CDR1 LGHNA and CDR2 YSLEER come from the germline V gene. V lost 1 base to trimming and J lost 6 bases; unmatched junction nucleotides: 2. CDR3 length: 14 residues. This chain's CDR3 is CASSQAGGPNEQFF. CDR3 DNA: TGCGCCAGCAGCCAAGCGGGGGGGCCCAATGAGCAGTTCTTC.

The V call is TRBV6-5, the J call TRBJ2-5; maybe TRBD1 (5 bases). The ends were cut back, 6 bases at V and 5 bases at J, with 19 bases in the middle. The CDR3 length is 15 residues. Per the germline V gene, CDR1 is MNHEY and CDR2 is SVGAGI. CDR3 loop: CASRDSPRAGETQYF. The CDR3 bases are TGTGCCAGCAGAGACAGTCCCCGAGCCGGGGAGACCCAGTACTTC.